One and the same sample provided the 19 T cell receptor beta chains below, sequenced in a study of cytomegalovirus exposure and HLA in healthy donors. The PCR was carried out with 60 Vbeta primers and 13 Jbeta primers. Generated by immunoSEQ multiplex PCR, the TCRdb table keeps only in-frame clones and is missing some. The sample contains some 190,000 clones, 81% of which appear only once. Specimen: PBMCs. The receptors shown here come from a man aged 35-49 years in good health and CMV-seropositive.

The chain couples TRBV27 to TRBJ2-7; TRBD1 matches 9 bases. This CDR3 contains 12 residues. Germline V gene lookup returns CDR1 MNHEY and CDR2 SMNVEV (reference sequence). With V trimmed by 6 bases and J by 5 bases, 2 bases remained unmatched. Here the CDR3 reads CASSRTGDEQYF. The CDR3 nucleotides are TGTGCCAGCAGCAGGACAGGGGACGAGCAGTACTTC.

CDR3 DNA sequence: TGTGCCAGCAGCCCGACAGGGGACAATCAGCCCCAGCATTTT. This codes for CASSPTGDNQPQHF. V is TRBV7-2 and J is TRBJ1-5; TRBD1 aligns across 8 bases. CDR1 and CDR2 (germline): SGHTA, FQGNSA. V was clipped by 5 bases and J by 3 bases; unmatched bases: 3. The CDR3 length is 14 residues.

The chain combines TRBV25-1 with TRBJ2-3, with TRBD2 matching over 8 bases. V was clipped by 6 bases and J by 5 bases; unmatched bases: 7. The CDR3 length is 14 residues. The germline V gene has CDR1 MGHDK and CDR2 SYGVNS. The DNA of the CDR3 is TGTGCCAGCAGCCTCGGGGGGGCCGGAGATACGCAGTATTTT. Translating it yields CASSLGGAGDTQYF.

The chain carries TRBV28 and TRBJ1-6; D is unclear. V was clipped by 6 bases and J by 7 bases, with 13 bases between them. The CDR3 is 14 residues long. From germline, CDR1 is MDHEN and CDR2 SYDVKM. The CDR3 coding sequence is TGTGCCAGCAGCTTTGAGGGAAGAAATTCACCCCTCCACTTT. Protein sequence: CASSFEGRNSPLHF.

The chain uses TRBV6-1 and TRBJ2-1; D not resolved. The CDR3 extends over 11 amino acids. V gave up 6 bases and J gave up 6 bases, with 6 bases separating them. CDR1 is MNHNS, CDR2 SASEGT, per germline. Written as DNA, the CDR3 is TGTGCCAGCAGGTTAGCCAATGAGCAGTTCTTC. Its protein is CASRLANEQFF.

The chain employs TRBV9 and TRBJ2-7, with D maybe TRBD2 (5 bases). The CDR3 totals 13 residues. V gave up 2 bases and J gave up 3 bases, with 9 bases separating them. The germline V gene has CDR1 SGDLS and CDR2 YYNGEE. The DNA for the CDR3 is TGTGCCAGCAGCGTGGACTCAAACTACGAGCAGTACTTC. The encoded protein is CASSVDSNYEQYF.

This chain uses TRBV11-2 with TRBJ2-5; D is perhaps TRBD2 (6 bases). The CDR3 length is 16 residues. V was clipped by 4 bases and J by 4 bases, with 19 bases between them. Germline V CDR1 and CDR2: SGHAT, FQNNGV. CDR3 loop: CASSSLPAGRRETQYF. DNA for the CDR3: TGTGCCAGCAGCTCCCTGCCGGCCGGGAGACGAGAGACCCAGTACTTC.

The chain uses TRBV4-1 and TRBJ2-3; weak D call: TRBD1 (6 bases). CDR3 length: 16 residues. The V end lost 0 bases, the J end lost 2 bases, and 12 bases lay between the germline ends. The germline gives CDR1 MGHRA, CDR2 YSYEKL. CDR3 protein: CASSQEATGNTDTQYF. Here the CDR3 DNA reads TGCGCCAGCAGCCAAGAGGCCACAGGGAACACAGATACGCAGTATTTT.

This chain uses TRBV28 with TRBJ1-3, with 7 bases lining up with TRBD1. Per germline, CDR1 MDHEN and CDR2 SYDVKM. This CDR3 has 15 residues. V lost 4 bases and J lost 0; bases outside the gene matches: 3. In DNA form, the CDR3 reads TGTGCCAGCAGTTCGGGACAGCACTCTGGAAACACCATATATTTT. It codes for CASSSGQHSGNTIYF.

This clone came up a few times. The chain recombines TRBV4-1 with TRBJ1-5, with TRBD1 as a possible D gene (5 bases). With 1 base removed from V and 4 bases from J, the gap between germline ends came to 14 bases. Germline V gives CDR1 MGHRA, CDR2 YSYEKL. The length of the CDR3 is 16 residues. As DNA, the CDR3 is TGCGCCAGCAGCCAAGGTGGTATGGGGGGGAATCAGCCCCAGCATTTT. Translated, it gives CASSQGGMGGNQPQHF.

J is TRBJ1-3 and V is TRBV29-1, with 8 positions matching TRBD1. The CDR3 runs to 14 residues. V gave up 6 bases and J gave up 0 bases; unmatched junction bases: 4. From germline, CDR1 is SQVTM and CDR2 ANQGSEA. The CDR3: CSVAGTGSGNTIYF. The CDR3 nucleotides read TGCAGCGTCGCCGGGACAGGCTCTGGAAACACCATATATTTT.

This clone appeared a few times. The chain combines TRBV14 with TRBJ2-1, with TRBD2 matching over 9 bases. The CDR3 has 15 amino acids. J was trimmed by 9 bases and V by 3 bases; bases with no gene match: 9. The germline CDR1 and CDR2 sequences are SGHDN and FVKESK. The CDR3: CASSQLAGAGGEQFF. In DNA form, the CDR3 reads TGTGCCAGCAGCCAGTTAGCGGGGGCCGGGGGTGAGCAGTTCTTC.

V gene TRBV27 combines with J gene TRBJ2-2; D is undetermined. Germline assignment: CDR1 MNHEY and CDR2 SMNVEV (reference sequence). The CDR3 runs to 15 residues. V was cut by 0 bases and J by 4 bases, with 9 bases left in between. CDR3 protein: CASSLSKTATGELFF. For the CDR3, the DNA is TGTGCCAGCAGTTTATCGAAAACAGCCACCGGGGAGCTGTTTTTT.

Concerning this clone: A junction boundary mismatches the germline segment, possibly from a read error. The chain combines TRBV7-9 with TRBJ2-3; the match to TRBD2 covers 13 bases. This CDR3 has 15 residues. Germline V gives CDR1 SEHNR, CDR2 FQNEAQ (reference sequence). For the CDR3, the DNA is TGTTCCAGCAGCACCAGACTAGCGGGAGGACCCACGCAGTATTTT. It yields the protein CSSSTRLAGGPTQYF.

The count of this clone is one. V usage is TRBV7-2 and J usage is TRBJ2-3; 8 bases line up with TRBD1. The CDR3 is 15 amino acids. J lost 5 bases, V lost 4 bases, and 8 bases had no gene match. The germline CDR1 and CDR2 sequences are SGHTA and FQGNSA. CDR3 protein: CASSSRQGRLDTQYF. As DNA, the CDR3 is TGTGCCAGCAGCTCTCGACAGGGGAGGTTAGATACGCAGTATTTT.

This clone was seen more than once but under ten times. The chain uses TRBV5-1 and TRBJ1-1; no clear D gene. Germline V gene lookup returns CDR1 SGHRS and CDR2 YFSETQ. V lost 0 bases and J 2 bases, leaving 11 bases between the germline ends. The CDR3 is 15 amino acids. CDR3 sequence: CASSLDSRSNTEAFF. As DNA, the CDR3 is TGCGCCAGCAGCTTGGACAGTCGTTCTAACACTGAAGCTTTCTTT.

This clone was observed a single time. This rearrangement joins TRBV10-3 to TRBJ2-3; 7 positions agree with TRBD1. V lost 0 bases, J lost 3 bases, and 12 bases stayed unmatched. CDR3 length: 18 amino acids. Germline V gene sequence: CDR1 ENHRY, CDR2 SYGVKD. The CDR3: CAISESGLRGRITDTQYF. The CDR3 DNA reads TGTGCCATCAGTGAGTCGGGGTTGAGGGGGCGCATAACAGATACGCAGTATTTT.

This clone turned up a few times. The chain joins TRBV19 to TRBJ2-1; maybe TRBD2 (5 bases). V lost 6 bases, J lost 6 bases, and 15 bases lay in between. The germline CDR1 and CDR2 sequences are LNHDA and SQIVND (reference sequence). There are 14 residues in the CDR3. The CDR3: CASRRASLGNEQFF. The CDR3 region has the DNA TGTGCCAGTAGAAGGGCTAGCCTAGGCAATGAGCAGTTCTTC. The whole variable domain, filled in from reference TRBV19 and TRBJ2-1, reads DGGITQSPKYLFRKEGQNVTLSCEQNLNHDAMYWYRQDPGQGLRLIYYSQIVNDFQKGDIAEGYSVSREKKESFPLTVTSAQKNPTAFYLCASRRASLGNEQFFGPGTRLTVL.

This clone was seen a single time. CDR3 nucleotides: TGTGCCAGTAGTTCCAGGGATCTCCGTGGCTACACCTTC. It yields the protein CASSSRDLRGYTF. The chain employs TRBV19 and TRBJ1-2; tentatively, D is TRBD1 (5 bases). CDR1 and CDR2 (germline): LNHDA, SQIVND (reference sequence). The CDR3 runs to 13 residues. V shed 5 bases and J shed 7 bases, with 14 bases lying between them.